This T cell receptor beta chain was identified in a study of a mutant IDH1 vaccine in newly diagnosed glioma. About the research overall: Patients in the study were vaccinated eight times, receiving shots in weeks 1, 3, 5, 7, 11, 15, 19 and 23. Treated patients were around 60% male, around 40% female, mean age roughly 40 years. Patients had received radiotherapy, temozolomide, or both previously, most receiving both.

Time point meaning: week 5, during vaccination. Mutant IDH1 20-mer peptide, at 300 ug, made up each vaccine dose, with topical imiquimod. Using immunoSEQ multiplex PCR, the repertoire was profiled, and TCRdb retains in-frame clones only, with some absent. The repertoire holds nearly 55,000 clones, around 81% seen once, with about 3.4% in the top ten. As for this clone: Its matching antigen is unknown.

This CDR3 spans 15 amino acids. V gave up 6 bases and J gave up 4 bases; unmatched junction bases: 10. Germline V gene lookup returns CDR1 KGHSH and CDR2 LQKENI. This receptor was taken from a man aged 25 to 40 with glioma. This sequence joins TRBV18 and TRBJ2-5, with 8 positions matching TRBD2. Source: PBMCs, taken from a glioma patient whose treatment included an IDH1 peptide vaccine. CDR3 nucleotides: TGTGCCAGCTCCAGCGGGGGCCCCAGGAGAGAGACCCAGTACTTC. Its protein is CASSSGGPRRETQYF.